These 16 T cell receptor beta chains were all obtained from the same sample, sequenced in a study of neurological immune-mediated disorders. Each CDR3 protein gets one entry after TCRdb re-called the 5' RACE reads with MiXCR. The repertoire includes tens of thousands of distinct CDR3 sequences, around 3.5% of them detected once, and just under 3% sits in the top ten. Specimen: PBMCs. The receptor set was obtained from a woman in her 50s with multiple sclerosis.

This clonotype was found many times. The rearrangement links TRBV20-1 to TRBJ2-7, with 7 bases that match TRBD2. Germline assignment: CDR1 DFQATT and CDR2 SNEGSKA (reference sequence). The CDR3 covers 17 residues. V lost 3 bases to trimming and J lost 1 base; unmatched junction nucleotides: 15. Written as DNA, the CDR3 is TGCAGTGCTAGCAGCGCCCTTAGAGGGAGGGGTTCCTACGAGCAGTACTTC. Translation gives CSASSALRGRGSYEQYF.

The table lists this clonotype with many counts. CDR3 bases: TGCGCCAGCAGCGGGAGGGACGGAGCCAAAAACATTCAGTACTTC. It translates to CASSGRDGAKNIQYF. The chain is built from TRBV5-1 and TRBJ2-4, with 7 bases identical to TRBD2. The germline CDR1 and CDR2 sequences are SGHRS and YFSETQ. Germline trimming cut 4 bases from V and 0 bases from J; bases unmatched to any gene: 4. CDR3 length: 15 amino acids.

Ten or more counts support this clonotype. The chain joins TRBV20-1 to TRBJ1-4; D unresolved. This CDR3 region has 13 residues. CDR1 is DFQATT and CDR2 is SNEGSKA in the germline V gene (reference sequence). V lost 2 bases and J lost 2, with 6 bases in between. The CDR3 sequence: CSARPRTNEKLFF. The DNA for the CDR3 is TGCAGTGCTAGACCCCGGACTAATGAAAAACTGTTTTTT.

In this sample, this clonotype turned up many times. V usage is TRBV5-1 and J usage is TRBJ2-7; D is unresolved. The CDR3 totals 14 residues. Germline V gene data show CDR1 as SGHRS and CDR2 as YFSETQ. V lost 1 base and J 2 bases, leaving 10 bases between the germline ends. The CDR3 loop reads CASSLNSGAYEQYF. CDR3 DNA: TGCGCCAGCAGCTTGAACTCAGGAGCCTACGAGCAGTACTTC.

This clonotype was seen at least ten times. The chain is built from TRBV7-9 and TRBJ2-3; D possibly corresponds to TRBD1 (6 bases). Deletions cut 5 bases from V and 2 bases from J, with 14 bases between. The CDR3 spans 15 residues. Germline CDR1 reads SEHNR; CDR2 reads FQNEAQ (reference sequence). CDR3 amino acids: CASSPTEGHTDTQYF. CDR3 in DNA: TGTGCCAGCAGCCCTACTGAGGGACACACAGATACGCAGTATTTT. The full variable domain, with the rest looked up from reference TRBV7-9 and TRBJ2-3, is DTGVSQNPRHKITKRGQNVTFRCDPISEHNRLYWYRQTLGQGPEFLTYFQNEAQLEKSRLLSDRFSAERPKGSFSTLEIQRTEQGDSAMYLCASSPTEGHTDTQYFGPGTRLTVL.

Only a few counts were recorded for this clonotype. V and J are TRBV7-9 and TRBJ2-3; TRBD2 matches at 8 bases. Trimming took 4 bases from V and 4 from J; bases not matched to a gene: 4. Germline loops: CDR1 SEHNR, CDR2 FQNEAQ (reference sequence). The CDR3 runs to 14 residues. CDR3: CASSSMTSADTQYF. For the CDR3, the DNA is TGTGCCAGCAGCTCGATGACTAGCGCAGATACGCAGTATTTT.

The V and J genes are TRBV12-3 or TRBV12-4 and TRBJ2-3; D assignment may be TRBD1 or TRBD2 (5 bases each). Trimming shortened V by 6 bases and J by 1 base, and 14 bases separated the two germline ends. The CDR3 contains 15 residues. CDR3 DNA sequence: TGTGCCAGCAGAATTTCAGGGAGCGGCACAGATACGCAGTATTTT. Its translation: CASRISGSGTDTQYF.

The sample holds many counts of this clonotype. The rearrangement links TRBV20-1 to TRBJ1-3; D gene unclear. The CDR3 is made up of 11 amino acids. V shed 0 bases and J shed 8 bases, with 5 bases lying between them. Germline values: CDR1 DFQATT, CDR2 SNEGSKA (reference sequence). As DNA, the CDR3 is TGCAGTGCTAGAGATCAGGACACCATATATTTT. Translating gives CSARDQDTIYF.

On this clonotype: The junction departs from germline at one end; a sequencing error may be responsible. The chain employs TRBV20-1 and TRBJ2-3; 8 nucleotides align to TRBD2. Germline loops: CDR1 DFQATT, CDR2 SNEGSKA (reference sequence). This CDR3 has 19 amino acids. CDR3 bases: TGCAATGCTACGGGAGGGGGTGTTGGTGTGGGCGCCACCACAGATACGCAGTATTTT. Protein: CNATGGGVGVGATTDTQYF.

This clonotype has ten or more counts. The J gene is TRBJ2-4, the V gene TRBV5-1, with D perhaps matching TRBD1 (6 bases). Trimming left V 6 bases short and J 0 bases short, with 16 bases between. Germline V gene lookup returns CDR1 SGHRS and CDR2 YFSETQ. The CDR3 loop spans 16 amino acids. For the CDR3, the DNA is TGCGCCAGCAAGTCCAGGGGCCCCCTAGCCAAAAACATTCAGTACTTC. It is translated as CASKSRGPLAKNIQYF.

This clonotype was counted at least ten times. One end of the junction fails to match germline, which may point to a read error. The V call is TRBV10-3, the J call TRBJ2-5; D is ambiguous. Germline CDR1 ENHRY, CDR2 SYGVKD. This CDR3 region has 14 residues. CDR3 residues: CAISESHGKEIQYF. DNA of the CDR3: TGTGCCATCAGTGAGTCACACGGTAAAGAGATCCAGTACTTC.

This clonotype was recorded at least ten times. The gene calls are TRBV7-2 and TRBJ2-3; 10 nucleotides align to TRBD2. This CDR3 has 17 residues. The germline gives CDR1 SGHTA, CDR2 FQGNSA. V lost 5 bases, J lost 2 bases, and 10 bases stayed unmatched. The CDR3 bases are TGTGCCAGCAGCCGAGGGGTAGCGGGGGGCGTCACAGATACGCAGTATTTT. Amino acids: CASSRGVAGGVTDTQYF.

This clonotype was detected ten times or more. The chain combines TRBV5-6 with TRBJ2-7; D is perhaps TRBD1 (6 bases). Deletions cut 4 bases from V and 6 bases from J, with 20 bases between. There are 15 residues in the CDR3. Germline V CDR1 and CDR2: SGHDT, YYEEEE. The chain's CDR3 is CASSGRDTLFGEQYF. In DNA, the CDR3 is TGTGCCAGCAGCGGACGGGACACCCTTTTCGGCGAGCAGTACTTC.

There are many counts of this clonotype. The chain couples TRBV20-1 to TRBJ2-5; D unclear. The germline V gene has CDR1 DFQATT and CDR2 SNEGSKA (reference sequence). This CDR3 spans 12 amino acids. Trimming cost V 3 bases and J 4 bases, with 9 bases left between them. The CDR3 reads CSARGPAETQYF. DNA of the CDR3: TGCAGTGCTAGGGGCCCGGCAGAGACCCAGTACTTC.

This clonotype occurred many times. CDR3 protein: CASSFPGLVGNQPQHF. CDR3 DNA: TGTGCCAGCAGTTTCCCTGGTCTAGTAGGCAATCAGCCCCAGCATTTT. The chain recombines TRBV28 with TRBJ1-5; D is undetermined. The CDR3 has 16 amino acids. CDR1 is MDHEN, CDR2 SYDVKM, per germline. Trimming took 3 bases from V and 2 from J, leaving 14 bases between them.

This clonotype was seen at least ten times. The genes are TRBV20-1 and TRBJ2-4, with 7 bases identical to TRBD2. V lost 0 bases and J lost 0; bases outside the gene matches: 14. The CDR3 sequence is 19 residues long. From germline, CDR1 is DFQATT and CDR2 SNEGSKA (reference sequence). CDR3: CSARDSWPPSGSAKNIQYF. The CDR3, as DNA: TGCAGTGCTAGAGATTCATGGCCTCCTAGCGGCTCAGCCAAAAACATTCAGTACTTC.